These 2 T cell receptor beta chains were sequenced from one sample in a study of PD-1 blockade in classical Hodgkin lymphoma. The table came from immunoSEQ multiplex PCR; TCRdb's copy has only in-frame clones and leaves some out. Among roughly 12,000 clones listed, around 84% were seen once. Relapse after autologous stem cell transplantation occurred in every patient, and brentuximab vedotin exposure varied. The sample was peripheral blood mononuclear cells (PBMCs), taken at baseline. Receptor source: a human donor with classical Hodgkin lymphoma.

This clone was recorded only once. The chain has TRBV6-1 and TRBJ2-3, with 14 bases lining up with TRBD2. Germline V gene lookup returns CDR1 MNHNS and CDR2 SASEGT. V shed 4 bases, J shed 4 bases, and the junction held 4 bases outside the gene matches. CDR3 size: 16 residues. In DNA, the CDR3 is TGTGCCAGCAGTGCGCCGACTAGCGGGGGGGCAGATACGCAGTATTTT. Translating it yields CASSAPTSGGADTQYF.

CDR3 in amino acids: CASSLTWTSAGRTDTQYF. The CDR3 nucleotides read TGTGCCAGCAGTTTAACCTGGACTAGCGCGGGCCGTACAGATACGCAGTATTTT. This chain connects TRBV28 to TRBJ2-3, with 9 nucleotides matching TRBD2. After removal of 2 bases from V and 3 bases from J, the junction contained 12 bases not matched to a gene. Germline V gene lookup returns CDR1 MDHEN and CDR2 SYDVKM. The CDR3 sequence is 18 residues long.